This T cell receptor (beta chain) was captured in a study of T cell repertoires in aging, cancer and after chemotherapy. Study information: Repeat sampling of healthy donors over several months to years showed clear clonal overlap.

A mixed TRB-A/B primer pool amplified rearranged TRB by multiplex touch-down PCR. Each CDR3 protein is one row after TCRdb ran MiXCR on the multiplex PCR reads. Of fewer than 10,000 distinct CDR3 sequences in the sample, more than 25% are singletons; the top ten hold around 2.8%. Peripheral blood genomic DNA, not sorted cells or RNA, was the template. There are a few counts of this clonotype. Material: blood. The sequence was obtained from a human donor in good health.

CDR3 sequence (DNA): TGCGCCAGCAGCTTGGAACTTGACACTGAAGCTTTCTTT. Translating it yields CASSLELDTEAFF. The chain links TRBV5-1 to TRBJ1-1; D unresolved. Trimming shortened V by 0 bases and J by 3 bases, and 6 bases separated the two germline ends. Germline V gives CDR1 SGHRS, CDR2 YFSETQ. The CDR3 loop spans 13 amino acids. Full variable domain (rest looked up from reference TRBV5-1 and TRBJ1-1): KAGVTQTPRYLIKTRGQQVTLSCSPISGHRSVSWYQQTPGQGLQFLFEYFSETQRNKGNFPGRFSGRQFSNSRSEMNVSTLELGDSALYLCASSLELDTEAFFGQGTRLTVV.